These 15 T cell receptor beta chains share one sample of origin, sequenced in a study of post-analysis software for immune sequencing data (dated by TCRdb to the mid-2010s). The paper as a whole reports these results and caveats: Roughly 5 TRBV segments, including TRBV5-6, TRBV5-1 and TRBV20-1, were significantly more frequent in patients than controls.

Receptor amplification or capture employed PCR. Sequencing took place on an Illumina HiSeq 2500. To reduce PCR and sequencing biases, unique molecular identifiers were incorporated into the TCR beta cDNA libraries. TCRdb redid the processing of the public reads, applying fastp at Q25 and MiXCR, and retained in-frame beta chains. Here each entry gathers all rows of one CDR3 protein and keeps the most common genes and DNA. This sample comprises approximately 460,000 distinct CDR3 sequences, roughly 45% of them detected only once. Of the sample, 9.5% to 13% is held by the ten largest clones. These TCRs' antigens remain unknown. Sequencing was carried out using blood. These receptors were obtained from a girl aged 5 to 17 with multiple sclerosis.

This chain uses TRBV2 with TRBJ2-7, with 7 bases lining up with TRBD2. J lost 1 base, V lost 2 bases, and 5 bases had no gene match. The CDR3 extends over 15 amino acids. The germline V gene has CDR1 SNHLY and CDR2 FYNNEI. CDR3 sequence: CASSEFASGSYEQYF. The DNA of the CDR3 is TGTGCCAGCAGTGAATTCGCTAGCGGATCCTACGAGCAGTACTTC.

The sample holds many counts of this clonotype. The rearrangement links TRBV7-9 to TRBJ2-1; the D is unclear. Trimming took off 6 bases at V and 5 bases at J, with 8 bases between the two ends. The CDR3 runs to 12 residues. Germline CDR1 reads SEHNR; CDR2 reads FQNEAQ (reference sequence). The CDR3 coding sequence is TGTGCCAGCAGTTTCTTAGACAATGAGCAGTTCTTC. Encoded protein: CASSFLDNEQFF.

This clonotype was detected a few times. The chain is built from TRBV7-9 and TRBJ2-3; 8 bases map to TRBD2. This CDR3 is built from 15 residues. The germline gives CDR1 SEHNR, CDR2 FQNEAQ (reference sequence). Trimming removed 5 bases from V and 0 bases from J; junction bases left unmatched: 4. Here the CDR3 reads CASSVPSGSTDTQYF. DNA of the CDR3: TGTGCCAGCAGCGTCCCTAGCGGGAGCACAGATACGCAGTATTTT. Together with reference TRBV7-9 and TRBJ2-3, the CDR3 gives the full variable domain: DTGVSQNPRHKITKRGQNVTFRCDPISEHNRLYWYRQTLGQGPEFLTYFQNEAQLEKSRLLSDRFSAERPKGSFSTLEIQRTEQGDSAMYLCASSVPSGSTDTQYFGPGTRLTVL.

The chain joins TRBV20-1 to TRBJ1-1, with unresolved D. Germline CDR1 DFQATT, CDR2 SNEGSKA (reference sequence). This CDR3 spans 11 amino acids. Deletions cut 4 bases from V and 5 bases from J, with 8 bases between. Here the CDR3 reads CSATWVTEAFF. DNA of the CDR3: TGCAGTGCTACTTGGGTAACTGAAGCTTTCTTT.

The chain has TRBV4-1 and TRBJ2-4; TRBD2 might be the D (5 bases). Trimming cost V 4 bases and J 5 bases, with 15 bases left between them. The CDR3 is 15 amino acids. Germline loops: CDR1 MGHRA, CDR2 YSYEKL. The CDR3 DNA follows: TGCGCCAGCAGCCGGCGGGTCTCGGCCCAAAACATTCAGTACTTC. Its protein product is CASSRRVSAQNIQYF.

This clonotype was counted between two and nine times. The chain has TRBV7-6 and TRBJ2-3, with 9 positions matching TRBD1. The CDR3 is 16 residues long. Germline V lookup: CDR1 SGHVS, CDR2 FNYEAQ. The V segment lost 1 base and the J segment 0 bases; nucleotides outside the gene matches: 2. CDR3 protein: CASSLGTGVSTDTQYF. As DNA, the CDR3 is TGTGCCAGCAGCTTAGGGACAGGGGTTAGCACAGATACGCAGTATTTT. The whole variable domain, remainder taken from reference TRBV7-6 and TRBJ2-3, is GAGVSQSPRYKVTKRGQDVALRCDPISGHVSLYWYRQALGQGPEFLTYFNYEAQQDKSGLPNDRFSAERPEGSISTLTIQRTEQRDSAMYRCASSLGTGVSTDTQYFGPGTRLTVL.

The genes are TRBV12-3 or TRBV12-4 and TRBJ1-4; 11 bases agree with TRBD1. CDR3 size: 14 residues. V shed 4 bases, J shed 6 bases, and the junction held 1 base outside the gene matches. In nucleotides, the CDR3 is TGTGCCAGCAGTTGGACAGGGGGCGATGAAAAACTGTTTTTT. Translation: CASSWTGGDEKLFF.

In its sample, this clonotype was seen many times. The chain recombines TRBV11-1 with TRBJ2-5, with unresolved D. V lost 6 bases and J 3 bases, leaving 11 bases between the germline ends. Germline assignment: CDR1 SGHAT and CDR2 FQDESV (reference sequence). The CDR3 has 13 residues. The CDR3 here is CASSLRGEETQYF. The DNA of the CDR3 is TGTGCCAGCAGTCTTAGAGGAGAAGAGACCCAGTACTTC.

The V call is TRBV4-3, the J call TRBJ2-1, with 12 bases aligning to TRBD1. This CDR3 region has 16 residues. Germline CDR1 and CDR2: LGHNA and YSLEER. The V segment lost 4 bases and the J segment 8 bases; nucleotides outside the gene matches: 9. Here the CDR3 reads CASSPAGTGGSDEQFF. As DNA, the CDR3 is TGCGCCAGCAGCCCGGCCGGGACAGGGGGCTCGGATGAGCAGTTCTTC.

This chain's CDR3 is CASSSRFGEKLFF. The DNA for the CDR3 is TGTGCCAGCAGCTCTAGATTCGGTGAAAAACTGTTTTTT. The rearrangement joins TRBV7-3 to TRBJ1-4; D unclear. CDR3 size: 13 residues. Trimming took 4 bases from V and 7 from J, leaving 10 bases between them. Per the germline V gene, CDR1 is SGHTA and CDR2 is FQGTGA.

This clonotype occurred a few times. The V and J genes are TRBV5-1 and TRBJ2-6; a weak D match, TRBD2 (6 bases). V lost 4 bases and J lost 2, with 13 bases in between. From germline, CDR1 is SGHRS and CDR2 YFSETQ. This CDR3 has 16 residues. The CDR3 DNA reads as TGCGCCAGCAGCCCCGGGGACTTAACTGGGGCCAACGTCCTGACTTTC. This gives the protein CASSPGDLTGANVLTF.

The chain couples TRBV4-2 to TRBJ2-5, with a weak D call TRBD1 (5 bases). The DNA end lines up better with TRBJ2-7; the J call may be wrong. The germline gives CDR1 LGHNA, CDR2 YNFKEQ. The CDR3 sequence is 14 residues long. CDR3 nucleotides: TGTGCCAGCAGCCTAGACAGTCGCAATTACGAGCAGTACTTC. This codes for CASSLDSRNYEQYF.

The rearrangement links TRBV9 to TRBJ2-1; 10 nucleotides line up with TRBD1. Germline CDR1 reads SGDLS; CDR2 reads YYNGEE. This CDR3 contains 15 residues. V lost 3 bases and J lost 3; bases outside the gene matches: 3. This CDR3 reads CASSAGTGDYNEQFF. The CDR3 region has the DNA TGTGCCAGCAGCGCAGGGACAGGGGACTACAATGAGCAGTTCTTC. Complete variable domain (other parts from reference TRBV9 and TRBJ2-1): DSGVTQTPKHLITATGQRVTLRCSPRSGDLSVYWYQQSLDQGLQFLIQYYNGEERAKGNILERFSAQQFPDLHSELNLSSLELGDSALYFCASSAGTGDYNEQFFGPGTRLTVL.

This clonotype was seen once. This sequence joins TRBV6-5 and TRBJ2-1, with 8 bases that match TRBD1. The germline gives CDR1 MNHEY, CDR2 SVGAGI. The CDR3 spans 13 residues. The junction had 4 bases not matched to a gene; V was cut back by 6 bases and J by 6 bases. The CDR3 coding sequence is TGTGCCAGCAGGATGACAGGGGTCAATGAGCAGTTCTTC. It translates to CASRMTGVNEQFF.

This clonotype was counted only a few times. This chain connects TRBV7-2 to TRBJ2-5, with TRBD1 as a possible D gene (6 bases). CDR3 length: 15 amino acids. Germline V gene data show CDR1 as SGHTA and CDR2 as FQGNSA. V was cut by 5 bases and J by 5 bases, with 18 bases left in between. This CDR3 reads CASSPVSQGWETQYF. In DNA, the CDR3 is TGTGCCAGCAGCCCAGTATCACAGGGCTGGGAGACCCAGTACTTC.